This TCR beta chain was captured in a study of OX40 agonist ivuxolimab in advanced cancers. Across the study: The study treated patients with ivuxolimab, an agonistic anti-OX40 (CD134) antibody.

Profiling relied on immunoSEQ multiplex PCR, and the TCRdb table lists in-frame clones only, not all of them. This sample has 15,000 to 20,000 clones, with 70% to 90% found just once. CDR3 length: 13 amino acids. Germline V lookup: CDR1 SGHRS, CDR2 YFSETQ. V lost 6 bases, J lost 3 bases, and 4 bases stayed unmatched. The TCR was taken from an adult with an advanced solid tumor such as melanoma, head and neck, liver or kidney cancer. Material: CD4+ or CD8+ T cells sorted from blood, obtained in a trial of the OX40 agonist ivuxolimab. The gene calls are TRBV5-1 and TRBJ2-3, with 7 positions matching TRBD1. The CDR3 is CASNQGETDTQYF. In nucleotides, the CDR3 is TGCGCCAGCAATCAGGGGGAGACAGATACGCAGTATTTT.